The present entry profiles one T cell receptor beta chain with its context. Its target is unknown. With the Oncomine TCR Beta short-read assay, DNA from cultured CD4+ T cells was sequenced. TCRdb recomputed calls from the PCR reads with MiXCR, one row per CDR3 protein. The sample holds 7,900 or so distinct CDR3 sequences, roughly 72% seen once. This sample stems from a study of vaccination and CD4 T cells after COVID-19. On the study more broadly: Blood was drawn a median around 72 days post second dose, range 14 to 241. The cells in question were stimulated using overlapping spike peptides derived from SARS-CoV-2, HCoV-NL63, HCoV-OC43 and HCoV-229E.

Study-wide results and caveats: The median count of SARS-CoV-2-reactive clonotypes rose from roughly 21 to 40, not significantly. 304 of 307 vaccine-specific clones from convalescent patients were spike mono-reactive.

Stated treatment: approximately 9-day PBMC culture with coronavirus spike peptide pools or control peptides (ViraFEST assay). There are 17 residues in the CDR3. Germline values: CDR1 LNHNV, CDR2 YYDKDF (reference sequence). V shed 3 bases and J shed 4 bases, with 21 bases lying between them. This TCR derives from a human donor who had recovered from COVID-19. Sample: CD4+ T cells from blood, cultured in vitro. The V call is TRBV15, the J call TRBJ1-2; tentative D call: TRBD1 (6 bases). As DNA, the CDR3 is TGTGCCACCAGCAGCCCGTTGATGGGGGCCGGGGTCTATGGCTACACCTTC. Residues: CATSSPLMGAGVYGYTF.